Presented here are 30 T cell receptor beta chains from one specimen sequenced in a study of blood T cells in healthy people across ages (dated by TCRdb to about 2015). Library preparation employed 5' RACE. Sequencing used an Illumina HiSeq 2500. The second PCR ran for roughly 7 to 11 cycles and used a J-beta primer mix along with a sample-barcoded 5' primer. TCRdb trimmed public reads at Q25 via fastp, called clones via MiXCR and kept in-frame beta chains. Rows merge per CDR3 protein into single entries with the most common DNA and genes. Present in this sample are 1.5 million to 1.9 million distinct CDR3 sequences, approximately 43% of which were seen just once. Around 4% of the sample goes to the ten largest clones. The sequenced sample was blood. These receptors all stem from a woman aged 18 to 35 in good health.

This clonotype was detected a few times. CDR3: CASTTLGSQYF. The DNA of the CDR3 is TGTGCCAGCACCACACTGGGGTCGCAGTATTTT. The genes are TRBV6-2 or TRBV6-3 and TRBJ2-3; D unclear. Germline loops: CDR1 MNHEY, CDR2 SVGEGT. This CDR3 has 11 amino acids. The ends were cut back, 7 bases at V and 10 bases at J, with 12 bases in the middle.

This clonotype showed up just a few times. CDR3 sequence reads: CSVEVGATMHYGYTF. CDR3 DNA sequence: TGCAGCGTTGAGGTGGGGGCGACGATGCACTATGGCTACACCTTC. The chain links TRBV29-1 to TRBJ1-2; D is perhaps TRBD1 (6 bases). Germline assignment: CDR1 SQVTM and CDR2 ANQGSEA. This CDR3 has 15 residues. Trimming shortened V by 3 bases and J by 3 bases, and 17 bases separated the two germline ends.

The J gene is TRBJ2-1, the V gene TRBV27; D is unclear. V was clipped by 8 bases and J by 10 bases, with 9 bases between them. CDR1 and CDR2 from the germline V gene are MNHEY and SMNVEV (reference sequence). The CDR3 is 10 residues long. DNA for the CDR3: TGTGCCAGCGGAAGCTACGAGCAGTTCTTC. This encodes CASGSYEQFF.

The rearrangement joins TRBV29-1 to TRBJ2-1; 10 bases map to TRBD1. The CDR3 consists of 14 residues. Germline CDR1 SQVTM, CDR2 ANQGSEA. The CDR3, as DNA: TGCAGTCTCATGAGGACAGGGGGCTACAATGAGCAGTTCTTC. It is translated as CSLMRTGGYNEQFF.

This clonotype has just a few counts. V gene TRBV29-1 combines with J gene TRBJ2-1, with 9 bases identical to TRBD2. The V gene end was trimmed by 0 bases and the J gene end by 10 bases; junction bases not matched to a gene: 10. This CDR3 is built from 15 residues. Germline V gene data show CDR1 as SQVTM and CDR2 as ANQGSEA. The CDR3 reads CSVEDLTSGENEQFF. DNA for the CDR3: TGCAGCGTTGAAGATCTGACTAGCGGAGAAAACGAGCAGTTCTTC.

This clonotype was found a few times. CDR3 sequence (DNA): TGTGCCAGCAGTTTCGGGACTAGAAAAGAGACCCAGTACTTC. Protein product: CASSFGTRKETQYF. V gene TRBV12-3 or TRBV12-4 combines with J gene TRBJ2-5; 8 bases align to TRBD2. V dropped 3 bases and J dropped 3; count of bases not matched to a gene: 3. The CDR3 contains 14 residues.

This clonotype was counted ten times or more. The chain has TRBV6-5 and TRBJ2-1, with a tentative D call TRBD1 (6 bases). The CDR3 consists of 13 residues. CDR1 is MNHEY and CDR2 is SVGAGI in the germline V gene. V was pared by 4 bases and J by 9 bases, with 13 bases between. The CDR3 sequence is CASSWGLGVEQFF. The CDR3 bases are TGTGCCAGCAGTTGGGGGCTAGGAGTTGAGCAGTTCTTC.

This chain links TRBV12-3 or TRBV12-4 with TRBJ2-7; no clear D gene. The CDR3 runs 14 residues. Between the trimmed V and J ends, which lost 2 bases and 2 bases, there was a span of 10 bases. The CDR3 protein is CASSLRWKPYEQYF. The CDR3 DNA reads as TGTGCCAGCAGTTTACGGTGGAAACCCTACGAGCAGTACTTC.

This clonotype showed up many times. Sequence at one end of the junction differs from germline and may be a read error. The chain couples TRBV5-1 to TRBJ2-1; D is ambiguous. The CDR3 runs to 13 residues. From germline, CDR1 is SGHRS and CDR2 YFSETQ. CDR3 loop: CASSLGLDNEQFF. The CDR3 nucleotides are TGTGCCAGCAGCTTAGGGCTGGACAATGAGCAGTTCTTC.

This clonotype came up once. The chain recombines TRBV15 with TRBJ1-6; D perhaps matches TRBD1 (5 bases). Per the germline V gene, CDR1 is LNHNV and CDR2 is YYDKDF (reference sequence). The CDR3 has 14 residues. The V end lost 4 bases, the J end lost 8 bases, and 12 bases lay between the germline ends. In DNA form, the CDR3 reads TGTGCCACCAGCAAGGGGCGGGATGATTCACCCCTCCACTTT. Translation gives CATSKGRDDSPLHF.

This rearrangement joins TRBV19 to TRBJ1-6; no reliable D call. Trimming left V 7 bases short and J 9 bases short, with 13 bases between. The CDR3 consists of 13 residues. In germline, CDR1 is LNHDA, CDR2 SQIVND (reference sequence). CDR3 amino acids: CASTRGEGSPLHF. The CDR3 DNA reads TGTGCCAGTACGCGGGGTGAAGGTTCACCCCTCCACTTT.

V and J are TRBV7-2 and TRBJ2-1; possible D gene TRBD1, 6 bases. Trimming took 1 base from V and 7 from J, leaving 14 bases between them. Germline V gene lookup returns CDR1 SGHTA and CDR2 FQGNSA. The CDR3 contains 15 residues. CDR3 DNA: TGTGCCAGCAGCTTAGGCAGGGGACGGCGGAATGAGCAGTTCTTC. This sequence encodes CASSLGRGRRNEQFF. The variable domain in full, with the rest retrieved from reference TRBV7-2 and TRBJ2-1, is GAGVSQSPSNKVTEKGKDVELRCDPISGHTALYWYRQSLGQGLEFLIYFQGNSAPDKSGLPSDRFSAERTGGSVSTLTIQRTQQEDSAVYLCASSLGRGRRNEQFFGPGTRLTVL.

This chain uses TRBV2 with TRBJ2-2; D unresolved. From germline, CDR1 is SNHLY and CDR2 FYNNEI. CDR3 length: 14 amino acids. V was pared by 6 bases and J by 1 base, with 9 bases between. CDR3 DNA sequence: TGTGCCAGCAGAACAGACCAGAACACCGGGGAGCTGTTTTTT. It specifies CASRTDQNTGELFF.

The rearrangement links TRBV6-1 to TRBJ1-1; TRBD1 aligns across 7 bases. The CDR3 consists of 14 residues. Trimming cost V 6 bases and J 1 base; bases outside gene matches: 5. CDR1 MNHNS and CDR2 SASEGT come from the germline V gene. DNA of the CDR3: TGTGCCAGCAGAATAACAGGGGAGAACACTGAAGCTTTCTTT. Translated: CASRITGENTEAFF.

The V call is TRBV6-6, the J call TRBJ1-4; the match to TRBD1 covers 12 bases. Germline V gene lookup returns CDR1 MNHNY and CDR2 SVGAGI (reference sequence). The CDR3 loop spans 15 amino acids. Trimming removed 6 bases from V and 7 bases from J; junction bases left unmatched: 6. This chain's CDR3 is CASRFGTGGVEKLFF. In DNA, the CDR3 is TGTGCCAGCAGATTTGGGACAGGGGGCGTTGAAAAACTGTTTTTT.

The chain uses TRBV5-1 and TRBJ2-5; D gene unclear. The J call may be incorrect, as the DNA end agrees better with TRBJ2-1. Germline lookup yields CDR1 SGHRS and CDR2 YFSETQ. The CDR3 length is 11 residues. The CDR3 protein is CASRQHYEQFF. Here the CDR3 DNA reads TGCGCCAGCAGACAACACTACGAGCAGTTCTTC.

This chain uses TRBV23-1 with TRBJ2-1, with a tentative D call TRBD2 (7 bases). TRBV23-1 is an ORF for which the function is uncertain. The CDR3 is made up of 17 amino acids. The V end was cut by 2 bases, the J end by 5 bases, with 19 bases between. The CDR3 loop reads CASSQPRGTAGNNEQFF. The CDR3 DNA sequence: TGCGCCAGCAGTCAACCCAGGGGAACAGCGGGAAACAATGAGCAGTTCTTC.

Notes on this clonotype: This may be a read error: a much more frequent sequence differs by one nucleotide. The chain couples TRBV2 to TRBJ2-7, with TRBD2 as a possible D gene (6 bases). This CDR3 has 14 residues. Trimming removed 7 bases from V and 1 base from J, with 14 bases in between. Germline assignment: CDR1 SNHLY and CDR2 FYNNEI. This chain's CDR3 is CASISRETSYEQYF. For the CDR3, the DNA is TGTGCCAGCATTTCGCGGGAAACATCCTACGAGCAGTACTTC.

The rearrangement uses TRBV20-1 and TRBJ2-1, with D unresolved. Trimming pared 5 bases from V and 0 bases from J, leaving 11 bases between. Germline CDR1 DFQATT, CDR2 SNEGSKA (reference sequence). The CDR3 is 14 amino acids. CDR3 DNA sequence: TGCAGTGCTTTTGCTCGCAGCTCCTACAATGAGCAGTTCTTC. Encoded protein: CSAFARSSYNEQFF.

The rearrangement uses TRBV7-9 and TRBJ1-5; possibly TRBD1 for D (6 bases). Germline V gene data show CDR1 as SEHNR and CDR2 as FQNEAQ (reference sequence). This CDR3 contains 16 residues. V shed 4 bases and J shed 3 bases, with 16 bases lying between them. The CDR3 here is CASSYGGPRDNQPQHF. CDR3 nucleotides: TGTGCCAGCAGCTATGGGGGGCCGAGGGACAATCAGCCCCAGCATTTT.

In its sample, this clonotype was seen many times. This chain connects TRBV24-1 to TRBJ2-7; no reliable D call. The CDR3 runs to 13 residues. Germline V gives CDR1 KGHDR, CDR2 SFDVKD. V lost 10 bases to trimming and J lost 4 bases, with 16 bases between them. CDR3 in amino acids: CATFPSDTYEQYF. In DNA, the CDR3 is TGTGCCACGTTCCCTTCCGATACTTACGAGCAGTACTTC.

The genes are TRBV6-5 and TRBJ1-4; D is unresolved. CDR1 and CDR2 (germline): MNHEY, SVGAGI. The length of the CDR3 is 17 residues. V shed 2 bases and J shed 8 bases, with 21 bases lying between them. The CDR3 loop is CASSYAVRRFHFEKLFF. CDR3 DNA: TGTGCCAGCAGTTACGCCGTCCGACGGTTTCACTTCGAAAAACTGTTTTTT.

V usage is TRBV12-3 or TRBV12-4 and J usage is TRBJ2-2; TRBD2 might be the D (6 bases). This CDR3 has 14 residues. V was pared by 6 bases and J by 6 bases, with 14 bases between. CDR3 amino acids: CASRELTSSGELFF. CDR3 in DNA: TGTGCCAGCAGAGAATTGACTAGTTCCGGGGAGCTGTTTTTT.

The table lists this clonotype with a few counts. The CDR3 protein is CSVSLGQGGTDTQYF. The CDR3 DNA reads as TGCAGCGTTTCCTTGGGACAGGGTGGTACAGATACGCAGTATTTT. The J gene is TRBJ2-3, the V gene TRBV29-1, with 9 bases matching TRBD1. CDR1 is SQVTM and CDR2 is ANQGSEA in the germline V gene. The V segment lost 5 bases and the J segment 3 bases; nucleotides outside the gene matches: 9. CDR3 size: 15 residues.

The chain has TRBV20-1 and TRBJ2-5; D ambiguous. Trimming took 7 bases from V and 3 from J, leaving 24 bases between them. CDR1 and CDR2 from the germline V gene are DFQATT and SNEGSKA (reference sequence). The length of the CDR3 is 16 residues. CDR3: CSGREGIGPSKETQYF. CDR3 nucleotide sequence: TGCAGTGGTCGAGAAGGGATAGGTCCGTCCAAAGAGACCCAGTACTTC.

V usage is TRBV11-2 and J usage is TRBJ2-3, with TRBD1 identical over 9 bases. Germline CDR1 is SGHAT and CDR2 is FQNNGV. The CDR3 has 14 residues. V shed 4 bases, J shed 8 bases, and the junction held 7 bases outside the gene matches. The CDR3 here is CASSSNRGRGTQYF. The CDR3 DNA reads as TGTGCCAGCAGCTCAAACAGGGGGCGCGGTACGCAGTATTTT. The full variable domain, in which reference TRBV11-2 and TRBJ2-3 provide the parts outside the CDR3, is EAGVAQSPRYKIIEKRQSVAFWCNPISGHATLYWYQQILGQGPKLLIQFQNNGVVDDSQLPKDRFSAERLKGVDSTLKIQPAKLEDSAVYLCASSSNRGRGTQYFGPGTRLTVL.

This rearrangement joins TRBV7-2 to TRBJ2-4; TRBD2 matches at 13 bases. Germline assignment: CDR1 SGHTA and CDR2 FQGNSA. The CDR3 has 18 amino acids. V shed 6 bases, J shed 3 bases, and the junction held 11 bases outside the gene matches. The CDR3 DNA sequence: TGTGCCAGCAGACCGGGACTAGCGGGGTGGGGGGGCAAAAACATTCAGTACTTC. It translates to CASRPGLAGWGGKNIQYF.

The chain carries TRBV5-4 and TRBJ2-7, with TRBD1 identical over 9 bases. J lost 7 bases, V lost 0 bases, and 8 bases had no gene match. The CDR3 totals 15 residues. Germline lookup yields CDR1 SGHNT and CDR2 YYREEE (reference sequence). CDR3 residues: CASSLGDRVSTEQYF. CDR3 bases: TGTGCCAGCAGCTTGGGGGACAGGGTTTCCACTGAGCAGTACTTC.

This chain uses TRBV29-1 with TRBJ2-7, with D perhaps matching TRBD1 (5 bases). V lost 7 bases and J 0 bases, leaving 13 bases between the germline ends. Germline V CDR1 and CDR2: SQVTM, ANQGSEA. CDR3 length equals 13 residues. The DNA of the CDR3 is TGCAGCGGCCAGGGTGGAGACTCCTACGAGCAGTACTTC. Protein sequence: CSGQGGDSYEQYF.

The CDR3 protein is CASTLTPGAYNEQFF. In nucleotides, the CDR3 is TGTGCCAGCACCTTAACTCCTGGGGCCTACAATGAGCAGTTCTTC. The chain employs TRBV6-2 or TRBV6-3 and TRBJ2-1; D remains ambiguous. Germline V gives CDR1 MNHEY, CDR2 SVGEGT. Trimming removed 7 bases at V and 2 bases at J, with 15 bases between. The CDR3 is 15 residues long.